One and the same sample provided the 3 T cell receptor beta chains below, sequenced in a study of CD8 T cells in Susac syndrome. Reverse transcription of roughly 0.45 to 1 ug RNA was carried out with random hexamers. TCRdb reprocessed the immunoSEQ multiplex PCR reads via MiXCR and lists one record per CDR3 protein. In the table there are 160,000 or so distinct CDR3 sequences, approximately 94% of which are singletons. Specimen: CD4+ T cells from PBMCs. Source of these receptors: a human donor with multiple sclerosis.

The rearrangement uses TRBV5-1 and TRBJ2-3; 9 bases agree with TRBD2. Germline values: CDR1 SGHRS, CDR2 YFSETQ. The CDR3 runs to 17 residues. J gave up 6 bases and V 4 bases, and 15 bases lay outside the gene matches. CDR3 in DNA: TGCGCCAGCAGCCGGACCAATAGCGGGAGAGGCGCGGATACGCAGTATTTT. Its translation is CASSRTNSGRGADTQYF.

CDR3 protein: CASSMMNRVIYEQYF. CDR3 DNA sequence: TGTGCCAGCAGTATGATGAATCGAGTGATTTACGAGCAGTACTTC. This chain joins TRBV27 and TRBJ2-7; D not certain. The CDR3 covers 15 residues. Between the trimmed V and J ends, which lost 5 bases and 4 bases, there was a span of 18 bases. Per the germline V gene, CDR1 is MNHEY and CDR2 is SMNVEV (reference sequence).

The chain combines TRBV5-8 with TRBJ2-3; D may be TRBD1 or TRBD2 (5 bases each). V lost 4 bases and J 2 bases, leaving 17 bases between the germline ends. In germline, CDR1 is SGHTS, CDR2 YDEGEE. The CDR3 spans 16 residues. In nucleotides, the CDR3 is TGTGCCAGCAGCGAGGGGTCGGTTCGGAACACAGATACGCAGTATTTT. Amino acids: CASSEGSVRNTDTQYF.